The count of the clone carrying this T cell receptor beta chain is one. Its antigen is unidentified. Assay: immunoSEQ multiplex PCR; the TCRdb copy retains only in-frame clones and omits some. This sample has 250,000 to 400,000 clones; 88% occur once, and the top ten carry roughly 0.96%. V lost 5 bases to trimming and J lost 2 bases; unmatched junction nucleotides: 4. The CDR3 sequence is 14 residues long. The germline gives CDR1 SGHNT, CDR2 YENEEA. This sample stems from a study of cytomegalovirus exposure and HLA in healthy donors. Findings and limits, study-wide: As confirmed in vitro, a few CMV-associated chains were specific for CMV antigens.

The sequenced sample consisted of PBMCs. The chain links TRBV11-3 to TRBJ1-1; 8 positions match TRBD1. The clonotype originates from a man under 40 in good health and CMV-seronegative. The CDR3 spells CASSRQGTNTEAFF. The DNA for the CDR3 is TGTGCCAGCAGCCGACAGGGGACAAACACTGAAGCTTTCTTT.